The rows below give T cell receptor beta chains drawn from one sample of a study of blood T cell repertoires in COVID-19. Repertoires were generated with immunoSEQ multiplex PCR, while TCRdb's copy carries only in-frame clones and drops some. The top ten clones hold 1.5% to 2% of a sample with approximately 270,000 clones, 70% to 90% of them seen once. Sequenced sample: PBMCs or T cells enriched from blood (not recorded which). These receptors were taken from a woman aged 45-60 years who had recovered from COVID-19. The CDR3 runs from the conserved cysteine through the conserved F or W. The D gene is left open where the match is weak. Clone sizes are given selectively: once, few, many, or a class where the clone is expanded.

v_gene	abundance	j_gene	d_gene	CDR3nt	CDR3aa
TRBV3-1/TRBV3-2	once	TRBJ2-1	-	TGTGCCAGCAGCCTACGCAGCGGGTTGAGCAATGAGCAGTTCTTC	CASSLRSGLSNEQFF
TRBV11-3	-	TRBJ2-3	TRBD2	TGTGCCAGCAGCTTAGGCGGGAGAGGAGATACGCAGTATTTT	CASSLGGRGDTQYF
TRBV18	-	TRBJ1-1	-	TGTGCCAGCTCAGCGGGAATCGACACTGAAGCTTTCTTT	CASSAGIDTEAFF
TRBV5-1	-	TRBJ1-2	-	TGCGCCAGCAGCTTGGGACAGCTCTTCGACTATGGCTACACCTTC	CASSLGQLFDYGYTF
TRBV28	-	TRBJ1-1	-	TGTGCCAGCAGTTTATATCGTAGGAACACTGAAGCTTTCTTT	CASSLYRRNTEAFF
TRBV29-1	-	TRBJ1-1	-	TGCAGCGTTGTCGGACAAGCGATGAACACTGAAGCTTTCTTT	CSVVGQAMNTEAFF
TRBV9	-	TRBJ1-5	-	TGTGCCAGCAGCGCTACCCTTTCCCAGCCCCAGCATTTT	CASSATLSQPQHF
TRBV6-2/TRBV6-3	few	TRBJ2-3	TRBD2	TGTGCCAGCAGTTACCAACTACTAGCGGGAGCGCCAGATACGCAGTATTTT	CASSYQLLAGAPDTQYF
TRBV2	-	TRBJ1-2	-	TGTGCCAGCAGTGAGGGCCAGGGGTATGGCTACACCTTC	CASSEGQGYGYTF
TRBV28	-	TRBJ1-1	-	TGTGCCAGCCGTTACTTCAGGGGCCTGGCGAACACTGAAGCTTTCTTT	CASRYFRGLANTEAFF
TRBV25-1	-	TRBJ2-1	-	TGTGCCAGCAGTTCACCGGGACTTAGATACAATGAGCAGTTCTTC	CASSSPGLRYNEQFF
TRBV27	-	TRBJ2-7	TRBD1	TGTGCCAGCAGTTTATCAGCCGGGACAGGTATTCGCTACGAGCAGTACTTC	CASSLSAGTGIRYEQYF
TRBV3-1/TRBV3-2	-	TRBJ2-1	TRBD2	TGTGCCAGCAGCCATGGGACTAGCGGCGTCAATGAGCAGTTCTTC	CASSHGTSGVNEQFF
TRBV7-8	few	TRBJ1-3	-	TGTGCCAGCAGCTTAGGGACAGTGATAGGGGTTGGTGGAAACACCATATATTTT	CASSLGTVIGVGGNTIYF
TRBV28	few	TRBJ1-3	TRBD1	TGTGCCAGCTCAACCCCCGGGACAGGTTCTGGAAACACCATATATTTT	CASSTPGTGSGNTIYF
TRBV7-2	-	TRBJ2-1	-	TGTGCCAGCAGCTTAGAGGGGCCGGGTGAGCAGTTCTTC	CASSLEGPGEQFF
TRBV28	once	TRBJ1-5	-	TGTGCCAGCACTATCTTACCTAGCGGTCAGCCCCAGCATTTT	CASTILPSGQPQHF
TRBV11-2	-	TRBJ2-3	TRBD2	TGTGCCAGCAGCTTAGGGACTAGCGGAAGCACAGATACGCAGTATTTT	CASSLGTSGSTDTQYF
TRBV28	-	TRBJ1-4	TRBD1	TGTGCCAGCAGTTTAGACAGGGCAACTAATGAAAAACTGTTTTTT	CASSLDRATNEKLFF
TRBV10-3	-	TRBJ2-5	TRBD2	TGTGCCATCGGGGGACTACGGTACCAAGAGACCCAGTACTTC	CAIGGLRYQETQYF
TRBV3-1/TRBV3-2	-	TRBJ2-1	TRBD2	TGTGCCAGCAGCCCCTTAGCGGGAGGGCCCTACAATGAGCAGTTCTTC	CASSPLAGGPYNEQFF
TRBV27	-	TRBJ2-7	-	TGTGCCAGCAGTTTATACTCTCTCGGACAGATCTACGAGCAGTACTTC	CASSLYSLGQIYEQYF
TRBV2	-	TRBJ2-3	-	TGTGCCAGCAGTTTTTCCAGATTCTCAGATACGCAGTATTTT	CASSFSRFSDTQYF
TRBV5-4	once	TRBJ2-4	-	TGTGCCAGCAGCCCCGCGGGACAGCAAGCCAAAAACATTCAGTACTTC	CASSPAGQQAKNIQYF
TRBV7-2	-	TRBJ1-1	TRBD1	TGTGCCAGCAGCACCCGGACAGGGAGCCCTGAAGCTTTCTTT	CASSTRTGSPEAFF
TRBV28	once	TRBJ2-7	TRBD2	TGTGCCAGCAGTTTCTGGGGGCTAGCGGGATCGAGCTCCTACGAGCAGTACTTC	CASSFWGLAGSSSYEQYF
TRBV6-5	-	TRBJ2-7	TRBD1	TGTGCCAGCAGTTACGGGACAGGCTCTGACGAGCAGTACTTC	CASSYGTGSDEQYF
TRBV25-1	-	TRBJ1-2	-	TGTGCCAGCAGTGAAGGCACGGGGGGGAACTATGGCTACACCTTC	CASSEGTGGNYGYTF
TRBV7-9	-	TRBJ2-7	-	TGTGCCAGCAGCTTAGAACAGCTTTCCTACGAGCAGTACTTC	CASSLEQLSYEQYF
TRBV5-1	-	TRBJ2-1	-	TGCGCCAGCAGCCAACCTCGGCTGCAGGTAAGGTACAATGAGCAGTTCTTC	CASSQPRLQVRYNEQFF
TRBV7-9	-	TRBJ2-7	TRBD1	TGTGCCAGCAGCCCCGGACAGGGGGCAATCATGGACGAGCAGTACTTC	CASSPGQGAIMDEQYF
TRBV5-1	-	TRBJ2-3	TRBD1	TGCGCCAGCAGTACAGGGGACACAGATACGCAGTATTTT	CASSTGDTDTQYF
TRBV27	-	TRBJ2-7	TRBD2	TGTGCCAGACTCAGACTAAGGACTAGCGGGGACTCCTACGAGCAGTACTTC	CARLRLRTSGDSYEQYF
TRBV10-3	-	TRBJ2-2	TRBD2	TGTGCCATCAGAGCTAGCGGACCGAACACCGGGGAGCTGTTTTTT	CAIRASGPNTGELFF
TRBV28	-	TRBJ2-7	-	TGTGCCAGCACTCAGTCGGGGACTCTCTTCGAGCAGTACTTC	CASTQSGTLFEQYF
TRBV3-1/TRBV3-2	-	TRBJ2-5	-	TGTGCCAGCAGCCTAAAGTACGGGACAATCTACCACTTC	CASSLKYGTIYHF
TRBV5-4	-	TRBJ1-1	TRBD1	TGTGCCAGCAGCTGGGAAGGACAGGGTGCTTTCTTT	CASSWEGQGAFF
TRBV7-9	-	TRBJ1-2	TRBD1	TGTGCCAGCAGCTTACAGACAGGGGCGTTCAACTATGGCTACACCTTC	CASSLQTGAFNYGYTF
TRBV19	-	TRBJ2-6	-	TGTGCCAGTAGTGTGCAGGGCCATTTCTCTGGGGCCAACGTCCTGACTTTC	CASSVQGHFSGANVLTF
TRBV28	-	TRBJ1-1	-	TGTGCCAGCAGTTTATGGGGGGGGGAGAACACTGAAGCTTTCTTT	CASSLWGGENTEAFF
TRBV27	few	TRBJ2-1	TRBD2	TGTGCCAGCAGTTATGGGACTAGCGGAAATGAGCAGTTCTTC	CASSYGTSGNEQFF
TRBV23-1	-	TRBJ1-1	TRBD1	TGCGCCAGCAGTCTCGGGACAGGGAGCACTGAAGCTTTCTTT	CASSLGTGSTEAFF
TRBV6-4	-	TRBJ2-1	TRBD2	TGTGCCAGCGGGGACGGGAGGGCCGAGCAGTTCTTC	CASGDGRAEQFF
TRBV28	-	TRBJ2-2	-	TGTGCCAGCAGTTTTGCGGCCGGGGAGCTGTTTTTT	CASSFAAGELFF